This T cell receptor beta chain comes out of a study of shared clonotypes between healthy human individuals. This CDR3 is 14 amino acids long. J was trimmed by 0 bases and V by 6 bases; bases with no gene match: 0. Germline V gene sequence: CDR1 SQVTM, CDR2 ANQGSEA. Profiling relied on immunoSEQ multiplex PCR, and the TCRdb table lists in-frame clones only, not all of them. The sample lists fewer than 650,000 clones; about 80% were seen once. The chain links TRBV29-1 to TRBJ2-7; 15 bases fit TRBD2. The clonotype comes from a woman in her thirties or forties in good health. Some clones in this sample may be carry-over from other donors' samples. The sequenced material came from PBMCs. The CDR3 coding sequence is TGCAGCGTGGGACTAGCGGGAGGCTCCTACGAGCAGTACTTC. Its protein is CSVGLAGGSYEQYF.